The T cell receptor beta chain described here comes from a study of beta chain features in type 1 diabetes. Study background: Healthy donors, compared against patients, showed similar age, gender and cell yields. Findings and caveats of the study: TCRB CDR3s from Type 1 diabetes patients were moderately but significantly shorter in all four CD4+ subsets.

The collection from each donor was one heparinised blood draw averaging approximately 110 mL. Of note for this clone: Its cognate antigen is unknown.

This CDR3 comprises 16 residues. Trimming pared 6 bases from V and 0 bases from J, leaving 18 bases between. Looked up from germline, CDR1 is SGHRS and CDR2 is YFSETQ. Expressed TCRB transcripts were sequenced, since all the RNA that had been isolated was reverse transcribed. Profiled with immunoSEQ multiplex PCR; TCRdb holds only in-frame clones, not every one. The table includes a few hundred thousand clones, around 13% detected once. The chain joins TRBV5-1 to TRBJ1-1; possibly TRBD1 for D (5 bases). Sequenced: naive CD4+ T cells from blood. The receptor's source is a woman between 18 and 29 years old with type 1 diabetes. In nucleotides, the CDR3 is TGCGCCAGCAACCCGGGGGGGTCAACCTTGAACACTGAAGCTTTCTTT. Translation gives CASNPGGSTLNTEAFF.